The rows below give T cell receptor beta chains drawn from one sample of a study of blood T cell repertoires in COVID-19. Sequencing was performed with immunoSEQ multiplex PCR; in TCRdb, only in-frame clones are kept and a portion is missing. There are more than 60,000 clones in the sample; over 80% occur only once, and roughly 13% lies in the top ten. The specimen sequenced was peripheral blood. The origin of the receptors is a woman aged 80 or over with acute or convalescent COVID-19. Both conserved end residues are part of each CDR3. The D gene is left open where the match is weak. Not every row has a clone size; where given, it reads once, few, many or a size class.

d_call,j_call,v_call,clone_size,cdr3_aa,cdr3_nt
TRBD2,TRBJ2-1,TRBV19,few,CASSGDYYNEQFF,TGTGCCAGTAGTGGGGACTACTACAATGAGCAGTTCTTC
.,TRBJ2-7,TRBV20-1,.,CSADKEDEQYF,TGCAGTGCCGACAAGGAGGACGAGCAGTACTTC
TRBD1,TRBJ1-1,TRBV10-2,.,CASRATGKNTEAFF,TGCGCCAGCAGAGCGACAGGGAAGAACACTGAAGCTTTCTTT
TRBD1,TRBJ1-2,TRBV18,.,CASSRPGQGYGYTF,TGTGCCAGCTCGCGTCCGGGACAGGGGTATGGCTACACCTTC
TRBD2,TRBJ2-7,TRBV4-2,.,CASSPATSPSSYEQYF,TGTGCCAGCAGCCCTGCGACTAGCCCCAGCTCCTACGAGCAGTACTTC
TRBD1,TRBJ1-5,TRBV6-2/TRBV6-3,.,CASSYREGAGTSNQPQHF,TGTGCCAGCAGTTATCGGGAGGGGGCTGGGACTAGCAATCAGCCCCAGCATTTT
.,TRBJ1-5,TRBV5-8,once,CASRRTEASNQPQHF,TGTGCCAGCAGACGGACAGAGGCTAGCAATCAGCCCCAGCATTTT
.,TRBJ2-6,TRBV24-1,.,CATSDSGRGFSGANVLTF,TGTGCCACCAGTGACTCAGGGAGGGGGTTTTCTGGGGCCAACGTCCTGACTTTC
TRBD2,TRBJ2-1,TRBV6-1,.,CASSASVAGVANEQFF,TGTGCCAGCAGTGCCTCGGTAGCGGGAGTTGCGAATGAGCAGTTCTTC
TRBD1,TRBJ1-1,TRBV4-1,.,CASSQESQGGVAFF,TGCGCCAGCAGCCAAGAGTCACAGGGGGGGGTAGCTTTCTTT
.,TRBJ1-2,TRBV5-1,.,CASSLTGKPNYGYTF,TGCGCCAGCAGCTTGACAGGGAAACCTAACTATGGCTACACCTTC
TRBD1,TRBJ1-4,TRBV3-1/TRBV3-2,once,CASSPRQGNNEKLFF,TGTGCCAGCAGCCCCAGACAGGGGAATAATGAAAAACTGTTTTTT
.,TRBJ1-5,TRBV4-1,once,CASSQDLTGNQPQHF,TGCGCCAGCAGCCAAGATCTAACAGGAAATCAGCCCCAGCATTTT
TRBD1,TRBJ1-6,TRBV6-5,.,CASSLRGTGFNSPLHF,TGTGCCAGCAGTTTACGAGGGACAGGGTTCAATTCACCCCTCCACTTT
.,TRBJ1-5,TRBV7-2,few,CASSPRQGFQPQHF,TGTGCCAGCAGCCCCCGTCAGGGCTTTCAGCCCCAGCATTTT
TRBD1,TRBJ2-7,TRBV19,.,CASSIRDRGIYEQYF,TGTGCCAGTAGTATCCGGGACAGGGGAATCTACGAGCAGTACTTC
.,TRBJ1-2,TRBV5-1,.,CASSLAIPGLSYTF,TGCGCCAGCAGCTTGGCTATCCCAGGGTTGAGTTACACCTTC
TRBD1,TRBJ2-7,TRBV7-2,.,CASSLGGQGSRKQYF,TGTGCCAGCAGCTTAGGCGGACAGGGAAGTAGGAAGCAGTACTTC
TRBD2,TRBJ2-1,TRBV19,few,CASSLTSGRRESSYNEQFF,TGTGCCAGTAGCTTGACTAGCGGGAGGCGGGAGAGCTCCTACAATGAGCAGTTCTTC
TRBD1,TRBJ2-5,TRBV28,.,CASRSDRGIGQETQYF,TGTGCCAGCCGATCGGACAGGGGGATAGGACAAGAGACCCAGTACTTC
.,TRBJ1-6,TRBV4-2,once,CASSQEEGHGSPLHF,TGTGCCAGCAGCCAAGAGGAGGGTCACGGTTCACCCCTCCACTTT
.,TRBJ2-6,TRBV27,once,CASSLHGANVLTF,TGTGCCAGCAGTTTACATGGGGCCAACGTCCTGACTTTC
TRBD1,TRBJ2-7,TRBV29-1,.,CSVEAPGQLYEQYF,TGCAGCGTTGAAGCCCCGGGACAGCTCTACGAGCAGTACTTC
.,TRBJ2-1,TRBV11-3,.,CASSLQGEDNEQFF,TGTGCCAGCAGCCTCCAGGGGGAGGACAATGAGCAGTTCTTC
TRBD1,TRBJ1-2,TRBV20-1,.,CEPGQGNGYTF,TGCGAGCCGGGACAGGGGAATGGCTACACCTTC